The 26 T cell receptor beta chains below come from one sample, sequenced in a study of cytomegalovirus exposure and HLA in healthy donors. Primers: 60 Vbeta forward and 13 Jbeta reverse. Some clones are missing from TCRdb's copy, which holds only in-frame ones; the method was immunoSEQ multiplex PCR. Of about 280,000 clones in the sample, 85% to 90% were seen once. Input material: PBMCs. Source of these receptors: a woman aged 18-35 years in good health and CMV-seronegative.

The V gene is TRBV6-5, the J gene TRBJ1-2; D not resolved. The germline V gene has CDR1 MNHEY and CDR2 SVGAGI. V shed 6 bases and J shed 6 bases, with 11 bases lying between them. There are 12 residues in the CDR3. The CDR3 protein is CASSPGIHGYTF. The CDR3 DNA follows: TGTGCCAGCAGCCCAGGTATCCATGGCTACACCTTC.

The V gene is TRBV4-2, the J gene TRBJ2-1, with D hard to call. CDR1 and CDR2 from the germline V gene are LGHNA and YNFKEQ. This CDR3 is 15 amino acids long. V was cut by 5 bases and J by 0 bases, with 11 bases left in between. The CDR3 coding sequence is TGTGCCAGCAGCGAAGGCCAGAACTCCTACAATGAGCAGTTCTTC. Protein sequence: CASSEGQNSYNEQFF.

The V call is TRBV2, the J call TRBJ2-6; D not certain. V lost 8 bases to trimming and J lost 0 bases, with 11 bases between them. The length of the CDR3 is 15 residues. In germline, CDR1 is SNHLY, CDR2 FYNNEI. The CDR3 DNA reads TGTGCCAGCCATGCTTGGAGCTCTGGGGCCAACGTCCTGACTTTC. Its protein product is CASHAWSSGANVLTF.

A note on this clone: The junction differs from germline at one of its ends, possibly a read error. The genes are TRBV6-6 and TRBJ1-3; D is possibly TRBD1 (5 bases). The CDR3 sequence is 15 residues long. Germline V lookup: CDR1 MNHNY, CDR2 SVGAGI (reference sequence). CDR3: CASRGEGNPGNTTYF. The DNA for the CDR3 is TGTGCCTCCCGTGGGGAGGGGAACCCTGGAAACACCACATATTTT.

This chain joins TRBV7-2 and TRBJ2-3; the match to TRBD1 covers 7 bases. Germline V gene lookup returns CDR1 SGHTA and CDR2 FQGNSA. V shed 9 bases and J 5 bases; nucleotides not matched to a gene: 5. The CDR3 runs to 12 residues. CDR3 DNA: TGTGCCAGTACCCGACAGGGAGATACGCAGTATTTT. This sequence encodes CASTRQGDTQYF.

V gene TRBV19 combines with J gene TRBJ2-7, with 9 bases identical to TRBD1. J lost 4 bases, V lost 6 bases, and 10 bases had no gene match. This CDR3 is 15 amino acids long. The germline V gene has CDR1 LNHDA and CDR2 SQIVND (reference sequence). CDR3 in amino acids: CASSETQGAIYEQYF. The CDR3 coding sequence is TGTGCCAGTAGCGAAACACAGGGGGCGATTTACGAGCAGTACTTC. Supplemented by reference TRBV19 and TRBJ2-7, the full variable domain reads DGGITQSPKYLFRKEGQNVTLSCEQNLNHDAMYWYRQDPGQGLRLIYYSQIVNDFQKGDIAEGYSVSREKKESFPLTVTSAQKNPTAFYLCASSETQGAIYEQYFGPGTRLTVT.

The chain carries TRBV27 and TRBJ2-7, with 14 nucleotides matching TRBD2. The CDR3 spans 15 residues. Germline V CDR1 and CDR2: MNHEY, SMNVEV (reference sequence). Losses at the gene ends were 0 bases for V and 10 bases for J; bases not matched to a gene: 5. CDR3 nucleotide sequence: TGTGCCAGCAGTTTATCAAGGACTAGCGGGGGGCCCCAGTACTTC. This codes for CASSLSRTSGGPQYF.

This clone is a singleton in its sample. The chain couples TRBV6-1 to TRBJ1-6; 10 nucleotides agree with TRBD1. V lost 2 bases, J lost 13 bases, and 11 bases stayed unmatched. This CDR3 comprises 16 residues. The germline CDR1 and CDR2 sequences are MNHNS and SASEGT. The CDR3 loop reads CASSEKTGGGLTPLHF. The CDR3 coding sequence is TGTGCCAGCAGTGAAAAGACAGGGGGCGGACTAACCCCCCTCCACTTT.

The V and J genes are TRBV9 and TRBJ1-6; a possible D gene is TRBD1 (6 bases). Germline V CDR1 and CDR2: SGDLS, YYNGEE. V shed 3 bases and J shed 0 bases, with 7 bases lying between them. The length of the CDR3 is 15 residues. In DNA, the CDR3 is TGTGCCAGCAGCGCGACAGGCTCCTATAATTCACCCCTCCACTTT. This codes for CASSATGSYNSPLHF.

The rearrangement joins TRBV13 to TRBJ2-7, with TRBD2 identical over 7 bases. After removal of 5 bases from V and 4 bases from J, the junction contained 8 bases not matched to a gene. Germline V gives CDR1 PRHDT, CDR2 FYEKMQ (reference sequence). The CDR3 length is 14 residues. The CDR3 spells CASSRGDLLYEQYF. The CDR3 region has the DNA TGTGCCAGCAGCCGGGGGGACCTACTTTACGAGCAGTACTTC.

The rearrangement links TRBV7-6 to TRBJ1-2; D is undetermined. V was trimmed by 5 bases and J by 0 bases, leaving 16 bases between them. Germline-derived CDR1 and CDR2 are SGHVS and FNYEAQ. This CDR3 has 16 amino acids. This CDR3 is CASSPRVGIANYGYTF. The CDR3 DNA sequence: TGTGCCAGCAGCCCGAGGGTGGGCATAGCTAACTATGGCTACACCTTC. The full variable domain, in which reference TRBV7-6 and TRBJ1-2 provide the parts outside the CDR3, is GAGVSQSPRYKVTKRGQDVALRCDPISGHVSLYWYRQALGQGPEFLTYFNYEAQQDKSGLPNDRFSAERPEGSISTLTIQRTEQRDSAMYRCASSPRVGIANYGYTFGSGTRLTVV.

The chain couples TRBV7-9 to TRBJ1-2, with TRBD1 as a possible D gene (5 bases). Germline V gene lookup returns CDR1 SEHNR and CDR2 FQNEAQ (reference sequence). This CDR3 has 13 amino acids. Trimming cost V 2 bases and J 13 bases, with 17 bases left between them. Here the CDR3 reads CASSLIDSLLFTF. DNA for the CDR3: TGTGCCAGCAGCTTAATCGACAGCCTACTGTTCACCTTC.

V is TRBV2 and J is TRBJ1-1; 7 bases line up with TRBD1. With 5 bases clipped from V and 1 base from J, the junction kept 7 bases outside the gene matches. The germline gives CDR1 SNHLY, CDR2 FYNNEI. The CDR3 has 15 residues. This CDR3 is CASSQDGQENTEAFF. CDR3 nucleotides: TGTGCCAGCAGTCAAGACGGACAGGAGAACACTGAAGCTTTCTTT.

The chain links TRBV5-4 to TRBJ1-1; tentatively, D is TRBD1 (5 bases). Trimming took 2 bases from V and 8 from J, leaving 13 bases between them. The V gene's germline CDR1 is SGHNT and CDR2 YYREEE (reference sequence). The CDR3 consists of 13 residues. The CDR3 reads CASSFIGEDEAFF. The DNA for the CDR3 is TGTGCCAGCAGCTTCATAGGGGAGGACGAAGCTTTCTTT.

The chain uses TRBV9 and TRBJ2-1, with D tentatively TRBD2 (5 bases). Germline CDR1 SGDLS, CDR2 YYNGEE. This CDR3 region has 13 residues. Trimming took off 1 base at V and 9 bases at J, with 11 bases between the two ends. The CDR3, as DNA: TGTGCCAGCAGCGTATCGGGTGGACTTGAGCAGTTCTTC. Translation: CASSVSGGLEQFF.

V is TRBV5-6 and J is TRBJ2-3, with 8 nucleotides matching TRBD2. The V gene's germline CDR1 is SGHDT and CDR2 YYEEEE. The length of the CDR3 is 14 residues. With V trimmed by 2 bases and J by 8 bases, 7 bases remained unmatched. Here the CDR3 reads CASSFQSGGGTQYF. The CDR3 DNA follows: TGTGCCAGCAGCTTCCAGAGCGGGGGTGGTACGCAGTATTTT.

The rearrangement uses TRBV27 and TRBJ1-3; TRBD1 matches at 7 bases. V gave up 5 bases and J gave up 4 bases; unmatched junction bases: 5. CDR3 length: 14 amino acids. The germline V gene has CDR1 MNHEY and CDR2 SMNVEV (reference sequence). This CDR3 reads CASSADRTGNTIYF. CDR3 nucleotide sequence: TGTGCCAGCAGTGCGGACAGGACAGGAAACACCATATATTTT.

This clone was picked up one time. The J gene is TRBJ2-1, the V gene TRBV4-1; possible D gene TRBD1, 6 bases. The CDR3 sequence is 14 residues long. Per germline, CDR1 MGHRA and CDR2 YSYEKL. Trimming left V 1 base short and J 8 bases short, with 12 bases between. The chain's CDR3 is CASSQGPGVDEQFF. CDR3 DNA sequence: TGCGCCAGCAGCCAAGGTCCAGGGGTTGATGAGCAGTTCTTC.

CDR3 sequence (DNA): TGTGCCAGCAGCCCGACAGGGTTTTCTGGCTACACCTTC. Amino acid sequence: CASSPTGFSGYTF. This chain joins TRBV5-4 and TRBJ1-2; 7 bases match TRBD1. The CDR3 loop spans 13 amino acids. Germline CDR1 and CDR2: SGHNT and YYREEE (reference sequence). J lost 7 bases, V lost 4 bases, and 7 bases had no gene match.

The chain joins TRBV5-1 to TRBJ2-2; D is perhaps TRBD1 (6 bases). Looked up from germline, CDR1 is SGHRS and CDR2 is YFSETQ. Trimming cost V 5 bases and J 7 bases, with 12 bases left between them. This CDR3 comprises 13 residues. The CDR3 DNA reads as TGCGCCAGCAGTAAAGGGGGTAGCGGGGAGCTGTTTTTT. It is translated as CASSKGGSGELFF.

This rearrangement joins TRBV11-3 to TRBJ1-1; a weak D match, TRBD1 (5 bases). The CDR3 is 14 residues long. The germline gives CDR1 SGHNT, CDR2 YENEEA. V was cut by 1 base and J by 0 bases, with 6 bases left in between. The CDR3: CASSLGQMNTEAFF. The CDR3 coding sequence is TGTGCCAGCAGCTTAGGACAGATGAACACTGAAGCTTTCTTT.

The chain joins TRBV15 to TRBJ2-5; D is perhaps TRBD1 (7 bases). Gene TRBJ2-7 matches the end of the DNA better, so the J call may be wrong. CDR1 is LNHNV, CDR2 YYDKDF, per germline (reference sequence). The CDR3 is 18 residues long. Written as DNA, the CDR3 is TGTGCCACCAGCAGAGAAGGAGGGGGCGCGATACGTGGCTACGAGCAGTACTTC. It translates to CATSREGGGAIRGYEQYF.

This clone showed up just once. For the CDR3, the DNA is TGTGCCAGCAGCTTTAAGGGAGGCAATGAGCAGTTCTTC. It encodes CASSFKGGNEQFF. This chain connects TRBV7-2 to TRBJ2-1; possible D gene TRBD2, 6 bases. Trimming left V 3 bases short and J 6 bases short, with 9 bases between. CDR1 is SGHTA and CDR2 is FQGNSA in the germline V gene. The CDR3 is made up of 13 amino acids. The full variable domain, rest sourced from reference TRBV7-2 and TRBJ2-1, is GAGVSQSPSNKVTEKGKDVELRCDPISGHTALYWYRQSLGQGLEFLIYFQGNSAPDKSGLPSDRFSAERTGGSVSTLTIQRTQQEDSAVYLCASSFKGGNEQFFGPGTRLTVL.

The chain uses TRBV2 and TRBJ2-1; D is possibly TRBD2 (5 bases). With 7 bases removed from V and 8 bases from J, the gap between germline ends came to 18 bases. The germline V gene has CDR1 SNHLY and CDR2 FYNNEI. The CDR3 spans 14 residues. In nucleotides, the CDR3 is TGTGCCAGCATCCGGGATAACGGATCAGATGAGCAGTTCTTC. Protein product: CASIRDNGSDEQFF.

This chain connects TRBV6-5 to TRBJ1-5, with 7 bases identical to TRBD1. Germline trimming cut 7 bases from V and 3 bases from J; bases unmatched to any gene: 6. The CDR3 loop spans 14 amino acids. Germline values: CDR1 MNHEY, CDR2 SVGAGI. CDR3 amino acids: CASTPDRDNQPQHF. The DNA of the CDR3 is TGTGCCAGCACCCCCGACAGGGACAATCAGCCCCAGCATTTT.

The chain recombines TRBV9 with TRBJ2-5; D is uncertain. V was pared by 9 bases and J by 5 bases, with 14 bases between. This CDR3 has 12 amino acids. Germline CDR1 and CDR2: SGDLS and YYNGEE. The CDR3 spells CAIPRVRETQYF. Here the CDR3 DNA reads TGTGCCATCCCTCGGGTTCGGGAGACCCAGTACTTC. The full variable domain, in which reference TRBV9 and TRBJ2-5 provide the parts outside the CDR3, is DSGVTQTPKHLITATGQRVTLRCSPRSGDLSVYWYQQSLDQGLQFLIQYYNGEERAKGNILERFSAQQFPDLHSELNLSSLELGDSALYFCAIPRVRETQYFGPGTRLLVL.